Listed below are T cell receptor beta chains from one sample, sequenced in a study of T cells expressing NK-cell markers. TCRdb reprocessed the 5' RACE reads; each CDR3 protein has one entry and no DNA is given. This sample's table reports 300,000 to 450,000 distinct CDR3 sequences. The sample consisted of blood T cells: a sorted CD56 or NKG2C T cell subset, CD4+ or CD8+ T cells, or bulk PBMC T cells (not recorded which). These receptors all come from a man aged 18-69 years in good health. CDR3s include the opening cysteine and the closing phenylalanine or tryptophan.

J | V | CDR3
TRBJ1-1 | TRBV5-1 | CASSLRGAGFSEAFF
TRBJ2-5 | TRBV20-1 | CSAPAGIRETQYF
TRBJ1-1 | TRBV6-2/TRBV6-3 | CASSSLDRGSTEAFF
TRBJ2-7 | TRBV28 | CASSLSSSGEYEQYF
TRBJ2-7 | TRBV29-1 | CSVLQGAGEQYF
TRBJ2-3 | TRBV6-2/TRBV6-3 | CASSRGTGRTDTQYF
TRBJ2-5 | TRBV11-1 | CASSLALDGGAGQETQYF
TRBJ1-3 | TRBV20-1 | CSARVVNTIYF
TRBJ2-3 | TRBV12-3/TRBV12-4 | CASTPGLVTDTQYF
TRBJ2-1 | TRBV7-2 | CASSPPPRQGGEQFF
TRBJ1-1 | TRBV20-1 | CSAREQGRGMNTEAFF
TRBJ1-6 | TRBV12-3/TRBV12-4 | CASRQGHSPLHF
TRBJ1-4 | TRBV5-5 | CASSARQGTTNEKLFF
TRBJ2-7 | TRBV6-1 | CASIDSRSSYEQYF
TRBJ2-1 | TRBV7-9 | CASSLFLAGRWDEQFF
TRBJ2-7 | TRBV12-3/TRBV12-4 | CASSLAGQHYEQYF
TRBJ1-1 | TRBV7-9 | CASSQGGVPGSEAFF
TRBJ1-2 | TRBV5-6 | CASSMADRVLVSYGYTF
TRBJ2-3 | TRBV29-1 | CSVRRSNTDTQYF
TRBJ1-2 | TRBV10-3 | CAISELTGFYGYTF
TRBJ2-6 | TRBV18 | CASSPPTGPISGANVLTF
TRBJ2-1 | TRBV28 | CASSFVGINEQFF
TRBJ1-3 | TRBV7-2 | CASSTYSGNTIYF
TRBJ2-3 | TRBV7-8 | CASSSELLAGGTDTQYF
TRBJ1-2 | TRBV1 | CTSSQDDRTNYGYTF
TRBJ1-3 | TRBV2 | CASSESFSGNTIYF
TRBJ2-7 | TRBV7-9 | CASSLASGGLSF
TRBJ2-3 | TRBV11-3 | CASSIGPGDTQYF
TRBJ2-3 | TRBV11-3 | CASSSQGLSEDTQYF